These 7 T cell receptor beta chains came from one sample sequenced in a study of spatial heterogeneity in lung cancer. Regarding time point: sample taken at primary tumor resection. The input material, whole RNA from tumor, nontumor lung or frozen PBMC, was sequenced unsorted. From the 5' RACE reads, TCRdb called clonotypes with MiXCR, one entry per CDR3 protein. This sample yields 4,000 or so distinct CDR3 sequences, of which about a fifth are seen a single time; approximately 25% belongs to the top ten. Sequences were derived from normal lung tissue next to the tumor, sampled at surgery. Source of these receptors: a female donor with early-stage non-small cell lung cancer.

This clonotype showed up just a few times. The chain recombines TRBV4-1 with TRBJ1-6, with a weak D call TRBD1 (6 bases). This CDR3 is 17 amino acids long. The V gene lost 0 bases and the J gene lost 7 bases, with 16 bases spanning the gap. Germline V gene lookup returns CDR1 MGHRA and CDR2 YSYEKL. In DNA, the CDR3 is TGCGCCAGCAGCCAAGAGATGTTCCGGACAGCAAATTCACCCCTCCACTTT. Protein product: CASSQEMFRTANSPLHF.

This clonotype was seen repeatedly, ten times or more. This sequence joins TRBV7-9 and TRBJ2-7, with a tentative D call TRBD2 (6 bases). Germline CDR1 reads SEHNR; CDR2 reads FQNEAQ (reference sequence). Trimming removed 2 bases from V and 0 bases from J, with 8 bases in between. The CDR3 has 14 residues. The DNA of the CDR3 is TGTGCCAGCAGCTTAAGGGAGGCCTCCTACGAGCAGTACTTC. Amino acid sequence: CASSLREASYEQYF.

The V and J genes are TRBV28 and TRBJ1-2, with a tentative D call TRBD1 (6 bases). The germline V gene encodes CDR1 MDHEN and CDR2 SYDVKM. CDR3 length: 14 amino acids. The V end lost 8 bases, the J end lost 2 bases, and 15 bases lay between the germline ends. This CDR3 is CASSRGASNYGYTF. In nucleotides, the CDR3 is TGTGCCAGCTCCCGGGGGGCCTCGAACTATGGCTACACCTTC.

This chain connects TRBV4-2 to TRBJ2-3; D perhaps matches TRBD1 (6 bases). Germline CDR1 is LGHNA and CDR2 is YNFKEQ. V was shortened by 4 bases and J by 5 bases, with 16 bases between the two germline ends. This CDR3 has 15 amino acids. The CDR3 reads CASSPSDRGRDTQYF. CDR3 sequence (DNA): TGTGCCAGCAGCCCCTCCGATAGGGGGAGAGATACGCAGTATTTT.

This clonotype was detected many times. The V call is TRBV12-3 or TRBV12-4, the J call TRBJ1-2; D call uncertain. Trimming cost V 6 bases and J 2 bases, with 4 bases left between them. This CDR3 contains 11 residues. The CDR3 bases are TGTGCCAGCAGCCGGAACTATGGCTACACCTTC. It is translated as CASSRNYGYTF.

This chain links TRBV5-8 with TRBJ2-5; 9 positions match TRBD1. The CDR3 loop spans 15 amino acids. Germline-derived CDR1 and CDR2 are SGHTS and YDEGEE. V lost 4 bases to trimming and J lost 0 bases; unmatched junction nucleotides: 4. Here the CDR3 DNA reads TGTGCCAGCAGCATCGGGACAGGGAACCAAGAGACCCAGTACTTC. The encoded protein is CASSIGTGNQETQYF.

This clonotype is labeled medium-sized (0.01 to 0.1%). The rearrangement links TRBV11-1 to TRBJ2-5, with 8 bases lining up with TRBD2. With 3 bases clipped from V and 5 bases from J, the junction kept 2 bases outside the gene matches. Germline values: CDR1 SGHAT, CDR2 FQDESV (reference sequence). CDR3 length equals 13 residues. CDR3 in amino acids: CASSFASGETQYF. CDR3 DNA: TGTGCCAGCAGCTTTGCTAGCGGGGAGACCCAGTACTTC.